This passage covers 9 T cell receptor beta chains from one sample sequenced in a study of blood T cell repertoires in COVID-19. Assay used: immunoSEQ multiplex PCR; TCRdb lists only in-frame clones, some missing. The table has 95,000 to 110,000 clones, around 88% seen once. The sequencing sample was made of peripheral blood. These receptors were collected from a man aged 50-60 years with active or convalescent COVID-19.

This rearrangement joins TRBV27 to TRBJ2-2, with 7 bases lining up with TRBD1. The germline CDR1 and CDR2 sequences are MNHEY and SMNVEV (reference sequence). This CDR3 spans 14 amino acids. The V and J ends lost 10 bases and 4 bases, in that order; junction bases with no gene match: 9. CDR3 protein: CATRQGQSTGELFF. The CDR3 coding sequence is TGTGCCACCAGACAGGGACAAAGCACCGGGGAGCTGTTTTTT.

The gene calls are TRBV5-6 and TRBJ1-2; unclear D gene. Per the germline V gene, CDR1 is SGHDT and CDR2 is YYEEEE. V was shortened by 9 bases and J by 9 bases, with 18 bases between the two germline ends. The CDR3 spans 12 residues. CDR3 nucleotide sequence: TGTGCCACCAAGATAGAACCATTGAGCTACACCTTC. It codes for CATKIEPLSYTF. Filled out from reference TRBV5-6 and TRBJ1-2, the complete variable domain reads DAGVTQSPTHLIKTRGQQVTLRCSPKSGHDTVSWYQQALGQGPQFIFQYYEEEERQRGNFPDRFSGHQFPNYSSELNVNALLLGDSALYLCATKIEPLSYTFGSGTRLTVV.

The rearrangement uses TRBV23-1 and TRBJ2-4; TRBD1 might be the D (6 bases). TRBV23-1 is reported as an ORF; its role is uncertain. There are 19 residues in the CDR3. V was pared by 0 bases and J by 0 bases, with 18 bases between. Here the CDR3 reads CASSQSTGFLFRAKNIQYF. The CDR3 region has the DNA TGCGCCAGCAGTCAATCGACAGGTTTTTTGTTTCGAGCCAAAAACATTCAGTACTTC.

This chain joins TRBV7-8 and TRBJ2-3, with 7 bases that match TRBD2. The V gene end was trimmed by 5 bases and the J gene end by 5 bases; junction bases not matched to a gene: 4. This CDR3 is 13 amino acids long. CDR1 and CDR2 (germline): SGHVS, FQNEAQ. CDR3 DNA sequence: TGTGCCAGCAGCCCAGAGCGGGAAGATACGCAGTATTTT. Encoded protein: CASSPEREDTQYF.

The CDR3 sequence is CATKRPGHNGYTF. In DNA, the CDR3 is TGTGCCACGAAACGTCCAGGGCACAATGGCTACACCTTC. The chain couples TRBV27 to TRBJ1-2; tentative D call: TRBD1 (5 bases). V shed 10 bases and J shed 6 bases, with 18 bases lying between them. This CDR3 comprises 13 residues. The germline CDR1 and CDR2 sequences are MNHEY and SMNVEV (reference sequence).

This chain connects TRBV2 to TRBJ2-4; D gene ambiguous. V dropped 1 base and J dropped 2 bases, with 6 bases sitting between them. The CDR3 has 14 amino acids. In germline, CDR1 is SNHLY, CDR2 FYNNEI. CDR3 in amino acids: CASSEGGTKNIQYF. As DNA, the CDR3 is TGTGCCAGCAGTGAAGGCGGAACCAAAAACATTCAGTACTTC.

The chain carries TRBV4-1 and TRBJ2-2; 12 positions match TRBD2. The CDR3 is 17 amino acids. The trim removed 4 bases at V and 2 bases at J, leaving 5 bases unmatched. The germline V gene encodes CDR1 MGHRA and CDR2 YSYEKL. CDR3 residues: CASSRTSGNLNTGELFF. The CDR3 DNA follows: TGCGCCAGCAGCCGGACTAGCGGGAACCTCAACACCGGGGAGCTGTTTTTT.

This chain connects TRBV7-8 to TRBJ2-6; D may be TRBD1 (6 bases). Germline V gene data show CDR1 as SGHVS and CDR2 as FQNEAQ. The CDR3 loop spans 16 amino acids. V was pared by 5 bases and J by 4 bases, with 15 bases between. The DNA of the CDR3 is TGTGCCAGCAGCCGAGAGGCAGGGGCCGGGGCCAACGTCCTGACTTTC. Translation: CASSREAGAGANVLTF.

This chain connects TRBV14 to TRBJ2-7; no clear D gene. CDR3 length: 16 residues. Per the germline V gene, CDR1 is SGHDN and CDR2 is FVKESK. V was cut by 2 bases and J by 0 bases, with 14 bases left in between. For the CDR3, the DNA is TGTGCCAGCAGCCAATACCGCGACACTCGCTCCTACGAGCAGTACTTC. Translation gives CASSQYRDTRSYEQYF.